The present entry profiles one T cell receptor (beta chain) with its context. This entry is derived from a study of blood T cell repertoires in COVID-19. Overall study: Specimens from acute and convalescent COVID-19 originated in the United States, Italy and Spain.

Original processing methods: Amplification with reference gene primers provided the estimates of nucleated cell counts. TCRdb's table, derived via immunoSEQ multiplex PCR, lists solely in-frame clones and lacks some. The D gene and trimming were derived from the DNA, and the V and J assignments and clone size from that table. Among approximately 160,000 clones listed, 90% were seen once. Germline trimming cut 5 bases from V and 4 bases from J; bases unmatched to any gene: 3. CDR1 and CDR2 from the germline V gene are SGHVS and FNYEAQ. The CDR3 spans 16 residues. The material sequenced was peripheral blood. This clonotype was sampled from a middle-aged man with acute or convalescent COVID-19. This chain uses TRBV7-6 with TRBJ2-2; the match to TRBD2 covers 14 bases. In DNA, the CDR3 is TGTGCCAGCAGCCTGGGACTAGCGGGAGTCACCGGGGAGCTGTTTTTT. It codes for CASSLGLAGVTGELFF.